This T cell receptor beta chain was sequenced during a study of T cell responses to AZD1222 COVID-19 vaccine. The assay was immunoSEQ multiplex PCR, and TCRdb's table has in-frame clones only and misses some. The data contain around 150,000 clones, about 92% of them singletons. Study observations and caveats: The study found Spike-specific TCR breadth and depth rose after two AZD1222 doses.

For this clone: No antigen is known for it.

This CDR3 region has 14 residues. Losses at the gene ends were 8 bases for V and 0 bases for J; bases not matched to a gene: 7. Germline V CDR1 and CDR2: SNHLY, FYNNEI. The genes are TRBV2 and TRBJ2-7, with TRBD2 matching 7 bases. The source was peripheral blood, collected 28 days after the second AZD1222 dose. This sequence was found in an adult who received the AZD1222 COVID-19 vaccine. CDR3 loop: CASGGRVYSYEQYF. The CDR3 region has the DNA TGTGCCAGCGGGGGGAGGGTCTACTCCTACGAGCAGTACTTC.